This T cell receptor (beta chain) stems from a study of T cells in Graves' hyperthyroidism and ophthalmopathy. Trimming pared 1 base from V and 2 bases from J, leaving 12 bases between. Germline CDR1 is SEHNR and CDR2 is FQNEAQ (reference sequence). This CDR3 is 17 amino acids long. This clonotype was seen ten or more times. What was amplified from RNA transcripts were TCR beta CDR3 regions. Carried out on the TCR CDR3, a first-round RT-PCR used the HTBI primer set. TCRdb reprocessed the multiplex PCR reads with MiXCR, giving one entry per CDR3 protein. This sample has some 200,000 distinct CDR3 sequences, with approximately 16% found just once. Uncontrolled infection, other autoimmune disease, pregnancy or lactation barred patients from enrollment.

The source material was blood. The TCR originated in a woman between 50 and 59 years old with Graves' hyperthyroidism. The chain employs TRBV7-9 and TRBJ2-6; D not resolved. The CDR3 DNA is TGTGCCAGCAGCTTAGGACCTTCCTGGGCTGGGGCCAACGTCCTGACTTTC. Protein sequence: CASSLGPSWAGANVLTF.